This TCR beta chain was observed in a study of OX40 agonist ivuxolimab in advanced cancers. At the level of the study: Ivuxolimab, an antibody that agonizes OX40 (CD134), was administered to the patients.

The CDR3 sequence is 15 residues long. The V gene lost 4 bases and the J gene lost 5 bases, with 16 bases spanning the gap. From germline, CDR1 is SGHNT and CDR2 YYREEE (reference sequence). The method was immunoSEQ multiplex PCR; TCRdb's version includes in-frame clones alone and lacks a portion of them. The sample comprises roughly 70,000 clones, around 85% of which are singletons, and more than 0.65% rests with the top ten. This rearrangement joins TRBV5-4 to TRBJ2-1, with D perhaps matching TRBD2 (6 bases). This TCR was recovered from an adult with an advanced solid tumor such as melanoma, head and neck, liver or kidney cancer. The specimen was CD4+ or CD8+ T cells sorted from blood, collected in a trial of the OX40 agonist ivuxolimab. DNA of the CDR3: TGTGCCAGCAGCCCCCCGGGGGTGCGGGACAATGAGCAGTTCTTC. Its protein product is CASSPPGVRDNEQFF.